This is a list of T cell receptor beta chains from one sample in a study of blood T cell repertoires in COVID-19. Clones were read by immunoSEQ multiplex PCR, and TCRdb kept only the in-frame ones, dropping some. The sample gives 200,000 to 250,000 clones, 82% of which show up once; around 8% is in the top ten. The source material was peripheral blood. The source is a woman over 75 with COVID-19, enrolled during active disease. CDR3s leave out the opening cysteine and the closing phenylalanine or tryptophan.

>TRBJ1-1|TRBV19
ASSIGWTEAF
>TRBJ2-4|TRBV6-5
ASSWTSGGAKNIQY
>TRBJ1-1|TRBV7-3
ASSLRVRITEAF
>TRBJ1-2|TRBV5-6
ASSLQESYGYT
>TRBJ2-3|TRBV18
ASSPFSGATDTQY
>TRBJ1-5|TRBV5-5
ASSLRERGNQPQH
>TRBJ1-2|TRBV5-5
ASSLIAYGGYT
>TRBJ2-1|TRBV11-3
ASSLTGENEQF
>TRBJ1-1|TRBV18
ASSRTANTEAF
>TRBJ1-2|TRBV5-4
ASSPGGGPNYGYT
>TRBJ1-5|TRBV6-6
ASSLGQGGHQPQH
>TRBJ1-2|TRBV3-1/TRBV3-2
ASSQLSGGSVGGYT
>TRBJ1-2|TRBV16
ASSQGQGLGYT
>TRBJ2-7|TRBV19
ASSTQLGTSGSEQY
>TRBJ2-5|TRBV5-1
ASSPGTSASETQY
>TRBJ1-3|TRBV5-1
ASSFGNSGNTIY